This TCR beta chain was identified in a study of blood T cell repertoires in COVID-19. About the research overall: The United States, Italy and Spain supplied acute and convalescent COVID-19 samples. From T cells, B-cell-depleted T cells, or PBMCs came the material, which was cDNA or gDNA.

In the original workflow: By means of reference gene primer amplification, nucleated cell counts were estimated. Profiling relied on immunoSEQ multiplex PCR, and the TCRdb table lists in-frame clones only, not all of them. V and J calls plus clone size are reproduced from that table; the DNA served to infer D and trimming. The table lists about 190,000 clones, about 88% of them singletons. The V end was cut by 6 bases, the J end by 6 bases, with 9 bases between. The CDR3 runs 12 residues. This clone came up a few times. The chain combines TRBV12-3 or TRBV12-4 with TRBJ2-1; D is possibly TRBD1 (5 bases). This TCR derives from a young man with active or convalescent COVID-19. The sample was peripheral blood. The CDR3 here is CASRGRRNEQFF. The CDR3 nucleotides read TGTGCCAGCAGGGGGCGACGCAATGAGCAGTTCTTC.